These 20 T cell receptor beta chains originate from one sample sequenced in a study of human versus mouse CDR3 diversity and MHC coevolution. Profiled with immunoSEQ multiplex PCR; TCRdb holds only in-frame clones, not every one. The data contain tens of thousands of clones, around 93% of them seen just once; the ten biggest clones take up about 1.4%. Sequencing input: naive CD4+ T cells from blood. Regarding subset: CD45RO-negative CD62L-positive naive CD4 T cells. These receptors came from a person between 25 and 75 years old in good health.

CDR3 loop: CASSFSPEGQLYEQYF. The CDR3 DNA sequence: TGTGCCAGCAGTTTTTCTCCGGAGGGACAGCTCTACGAGCAGTACTTC. The gene calls are TRBV6-6 and TRBJ2-5; tentative D call: TRBD1 (7 bases). The DNA end favors TRBJ2-7, so the J call may be wrong. Germline-derived CDR1 and CDR2 are MNHNY and SVGAGI (reference sequence). The CDR3 is 16 residues long.

The rearrangement links TRBV19 to TRBJ1-2; 8 positions agree with TRBD1. CDR1 and CDR2 from the germline V gene are LNHDA and SQIVND (reference sequence). The ends lost 7 bases at V and 6 bases at J; junction bases unmatched: 10. The CDR3 loop spans 14 amino acids. In DNA, the CDR3 is TGTGCCAGTACCATCACAGGGGGAGGGGATGGCTACACCTTC. Its protein product is CASTITGGGDGYTF.

The chain joins TRBV9 to TRBJ2-1; TRBD2 agrees at 10 bases. Per the germline V gene, CDR1 is SGDLS and CDR2 is YYNGEE. J lost 9 bases, V lost 4 bases, and 7 bases had no gene match. The CDR3 is 14 amino acids. CDR3 nucleotides: TGTGCCAGCAGCACTAGCGGGGCGTACGGTGAGCAGTTCTTC. Translated, it gives CASSTSGAYGEQFF.

In this sample, this clone turned up a few times. This rearrangement joins TRBV5-1 to TRBJ2-7; no firm D call. The CDR3 sequence is 13 residues long. Germline values: CDR1 SGHRS, CDR2 YFSETQ. The germline V and J ends were trimmed by 0 bases and 2 bases, with 6 bases remaining between them. The CDR3 loop is CASSLGGTYEQYF. The CDR3 DNA reads as TGCGCCAGCAGCTTGGGAGGAACCTACGAGCAGTACTTC.

The chain uses TRBV5-6 and TRBJ1-3, with D possibly being TRBD1 (6 bases). Germline lookup yields CDR1 SGHDT and CDR2 YYEEEE. The ends were cut back, 5 bases at V and 3 bases at J, with 9 bases in the middle. The CDR3 loop spans 13 amino acids. The CDR3 here is CASRRGFGNTIYF. The DNA for the CDR3 is TGTGCCAGCAGAAGGGGGTTTGGAAACACCATATATTTT.

The chain recombines TRBV5-4 with TRBJ1-2, with 8 bases that match TRBD1. Germline V gene sequence: CDR1 SGHNT, CDR2 YYREEE (reference sequence). This CDR3 comprises 14 residues. Trimming cost V 1 base and J 5 bases; bases outside gene matches: 4. The CDR3 sequence: CASSLNRGMYGYTF. DNA for the CDR3: TGTGCCAGCAGCTTGAACAGGGGGATGTATGGCTACACCTTC.

The chain joins TRBV27 to TRBJ2-3, with 9 bases aligning to TRBD1. The germline V gene encodes CDR1 MNHEY and CDR2 SMNVEV (reference sequence). The CDR3 has 15 amino acids. With 5 bases clipped from V and 5 bases from J, the junction kept 8 bases outside the gene matches. The DNA for the CDR3 is TGTGCCAGCAGTGTCCGGGACAGGGACCTAGATACGCAGTATTTT. Its protein is CASSVRDRDLDTQYF.

The chain has TRBV30 and TRBJ2-1; 10 nucleotides line up with TRBD2. With 7 bases clipped from V and 3 bases from J, the junction kept 6 bases outside the gene matches. CDR1 is GTSNPN and CDR2 is SVGIG in the germline V gene (reference sequence). This CDR3 has 14 residues. CDR3 region: CAYAGTSVYNEQFF. The CDR3 DNA is TGTGCCTACGCCGGGACTAGCGTCTACAATGAGCAGTTCTTC. The complete variable domain, with remaining parts taken from reference TRBV30 and TRBJ2-1, reads SQTIHQWPATLVQPVGSPLSLECTVEGTSNPNLYWYRQAAGRGLQLLFYSVGIGQISSEVPQNLSASRPQDRQFILSSKKLLLSDSGFYLCAYAGTSVYNEQFFGPGTRLTVL.

V gene TRBV6-6 combines with J gene TRBJ2-7; tentative D call: TRBD1 (5 bases). CDR3 length equals 13 residues. V shed 6 bases and J shed 2 bases, with 11 bases lying between them. Per germline, CDR1 MNHNY and CDR2 SVGAGI (reference sequence). The DNA for the CDR3 is TGTGCCAGCAGCTCCAGGGTTCCCTACGAGCAGTACTTC. Its protein product is CASSSRVPYEQYF.

The chain links TRBV6-5 to TRBJ2-7, with a tentative D call TRBD2 (6 bases). The germline gives CDR1 MNHEY, CDR2 SVGAGI. This CDR3 is built from 13 residues. V was shortened by 6 bases and J by 2 bases, with 11 bases between the two germline ends. The CDR3 sequence: CASRTGTAYEQYF. CDR3 DNA sequence: TGTGCCAGCAGAACCGGGACTGCCTACGAGCAGTACTTC.

The chain recombines TRBV7-8 with TRBJ1-2, with D hard to call. With 1 base removed from V and 9 bases from J, the gap between germline ends came to 9 bases. Germline lookup yields CDR1 SGHVS and CDR2 FQNEAQ. This CDR3 spans 12 amino acids. The chain's CDR3 is CASSLVGLRYTF. Here the CDR3 DNA reads TGTGCCAGCAGCTTAGTGGGCCTACGCTACACCTTC.

The J gene is TRBJ1-3, the V gene TRBV11-3; weak D call: TRBD1 (6 bases). The CDR3 loop spans 15 amino acids. V dropped 3 bases and J dropped 0 bases, with 9 bases sitting between them. Germline loops: CDR1 SGHNT, CDR2 YENEEA. This CDR3 reads CASSLGHSSGNTIYF. In DNA, the CDR3 is TGTGCCAGCAGCTTGGGACATAGCTCTGGAAACACCATATATTTT.

The chain recombines TRBV10-3 with TRBJ1-1, with D possibly matching TRBD1 (6 bases). This CDR3 has 13 residues. Germline loops: CDR1 ENHRY, CDR2 SYGVKD. The germline V and J ends were trimmed by 3 bases and 11 bases, with 16 bases remaining between them. CDR3 nucleotides: TGTGCCATCAGTGATTTCGGGACAACCGGGGCTTTCTTT. It translates to CAISDFGTTGAFF.

This rearrangement joins TRBV19 to TRBJ1-2, with 8 positions matching TRBD1. The V gene's germline CDR1 is LNHDA and CDR2 SQIVND (reference sequence). The V and J ends lost 4 bases and 8 bases, in that order; junction bases with no gene match: 6. CDR3 size: 13 residues. CDR3 region: CASSRTTGDGYTF. The CDR3 DNA is TGTGCCAGTAGTAGGACGACAGGGGACGGCTACACCTTC.

V and J are TRBV7-2 and TRBJ2-2, with unresolved D. Germline V gene data show CDR1 as SGHTA and CDR2 as FQGNSA. CDR3 size: 13 residues. Trimming cost V 5 bases and J 8 bases, with 12 bases left between them. The CDR3 sequence is CASSLNTRGELFF. CDR3 DNA: TGTGCCAGCAGCCTTAACACGCGGGGGGAGCTGTTTTTT.

The genes are TRBV5-4 and TRBJ2-2; 7 positions match TRBD2. The germline V gene encodes CDR1 SGHNT and CDR2 YYREEE (reference sequence). The V and J ends lost 4 bases and 0 bases, in that order; junction bases with no gene match: 3. This CDR3 comprises 15 residues. The CDR3 DNA sequence: TGTGCCAGCAGCCGCGGGGGAACGAACACCGGGGAGCTGTTTTTT. Translating it yields CASSRGGTNTGELFF.

The V call is TRBV10-2, the J call TRBJ2-7; TRBD1 matches 7 bases. CDR1 WSHSY and CDR2 SAAADI come from the germline V gene. The CDR3 sequence is 16 residues long. After removal of 0 bases from V and 6 bases from J, the junction contained 11 bases not matched to a gene. As DNA, the CDR3 is TGCGCCAGCAGTGAGTCTGGCAGGCCCAGGGGGTTCGAGCAGTACTTC. Amino acids: CASSESGRPRGFEQYF.

The gene calls are TRBV4-1 and TRBJ2-7, with a weak D call TRBD2 (5 bases). Germline CDR1 MGHRA, CDR2 YSYEKL. The germline V and J ends were trimmed by 5 bases and 3 bases, with 14 bases remaining between them. This CDR3 is built from 14 residues. CDR3 bases: TGCGCCAGCAGCTATAGAGCGGTTAGCTACGAGCAGTACTTC. Its protein is CASSYRAVSYEQYF.

The chain carries TRBV2 and TRBJ2-7, with 12 nucleotides matching TRBD2. The CDR3 contains 15 residues. V trimming: 6 bases; J trimming: 2 bases; junction bases outside the gene matches: 5. Germline V gene sequence: CDR1 SNHLY, CDR2 FYNNEI. The CDR3 protein is CASRTRLAGAYEQYF. CDR3 nucleotide sequence: TGTGCCAGCAGGACCAGACTAGCGGGGGCCTACGAGCAGTACTTC.

The chain has TRBV29-1 and TRBJ1-1, with 7 bases identical to TRBD1. V gave up 6 bases and J gave up 3 bases; unmatched junction bases: 10. This CDR3 is 14 amino acids long. In germline, CDR1 is SQVTM, CDR2 ANQGSEA. The CDR3: CSVTWTGPDTEAFF. CDR3 DNA sequence: TGCAGCGTGACGTGGACAGGCCCAGACACTGAAGCTTTCTTT.